A single sample is the source of the 2 T cell receptor beta chains below, sequenced in a study of T cell repertoires in cytomegalovirus infection. In TCRdb, the reads were re-called with MiXCR into one record per CDR3 protein. The sample includes hundreds of thousands of distinct CDR3 sequences, approximately 33% of them seen just once. Their antigens are not known. Sequencing used cultured PBMCs, obtained from culture after CMV antigen stimulation. Receptors were obtained from a human donor in good health (CMV status not recorded). Some clones in this sample may be carry-over from other donors' samples.

The chain recombines TRBV20-1 with TRBJ1-5; the D is unclear. The CDR3 has 12 residues. In germline, CDR1 is DFQATT, CDR2 SNEGSKA (reference sequence). V gave up 4 bases and J gave up 0 bases, with 4 bases separating them. For the CDR3, the DNA is TGCAGTGCTACCGGTAGCAATCAGCCCCAGCATTTT. Protein: CSATGSNQPQHF.

This chain connects TRBV12-3 or TRBV12-4 to TRBJ2-5, with D perhaps TRBD2 (5 bases). There are 12 residues in the CDR3. The V end lost 6 bases, the J end lost 7 bases, and 12 bases lay between the germline ends. CDR3 DNA: TGTGCCAGCAGCGCCCACCGGGGGACCCAGTACTTC. Its translation: CASSAHRGTQYF.